This TCR beta chain was found in a study of graft-versus-host responses after intestinal transplantation. Germline CDR1 is MDHEN and CDR2 is SYDVKM. J gave up 5 bases and V 3 bases, and 8 bases lay outside the gene matches. The CDR3 runs to 16 residues. Method: immunoSEQ multiplex PCR; TCRdb's copy keeps in-frame clones and lacks some. The sample yields 77,000 or so clones, around 93% seen once. The chain couples TRBV28 to TRBJ2-7; 12 nucleotides line up with TRBD2. The sample consisted of PBMCs, taken 98 days after intestinal transplantation. The clonotype originates from a human patient who received an intestinal transplant, so some T cells may come from the graft donor. The DNA of the CDR3 is TGTGCCAGCAGTTTCCCACTAGCGGGAGGTAGGGACGAGCAGTACTTC. Amino acids: CASSFPLAGGRDEQYF.